This T cell receptor (beta chain) was identified in a study of shared clonotypes between healthy human individuals. Regarding this clone: Its antigen is undetermined.

For sorted subsets, approximately 200 ng DNA per replicate equaled 30,000 or so T cell genomes. The method was immunoSEQ multiplex PCR; TCRdb's version includes in-frame clones alone and lacks a portion of them. The sample has around 2,000,000 clones; roughly 91% are singletons. The study's findings and limits: The naive CD4 repertoires of a handful of donors were compared, and around 5.1% of clonotypes were shared. Naive subsets typically showed greater estimated richness than memory subsets.

Naive CD8 cells lacked CD45RO, underwent positive selection for CCR7 and left out terminally differentiated effector memory CD45RA+ cells. Unmatched junction bases numbered 13, after V lost 5 bases and J lost 7 bases. Germline lookup yields CDR1 LNHDA and CDR2 SQIVND (reference sequence). The length of the CDR3 is 16 residues. The chain has TRBV19 and TRBJ1-3; TRBD1 matches 8 bases. The sample comprised naive CD8+ T cells from PBMCs. The receptor was derived from a man aged 18-30 years in good health. Some clones in this sample may be carry-over from other donors' samples. Here the CDR3 reads CASSAEGQGRFNTIYF. The CDR3 nucleotides are TGTGCCAGTAGTGCCGAAGGACAGGGAAGGTTCAACACCATATATTTT.